This TCR beta chain was observed in a study of blood T cells in healthy people across ages. A J-beta primer mix and a sample-barcoded 5' primer were used in a second PCR of about 7 to 12 cycles. Each TCR beta cDNA got a 12-nucleotide random molecular identifier. TCRdb called the 5' RACE reads again in MiXCR, with one record for every CDR3 protein. The sample lists 1,500,000 or so distinct CDR3 sequences, around 55% occurring once. Germline values: CDR1 MNHEY, CDR2 SVGAGI. Trimming removed 0 bases at V and 0 bases at J, with 25 bases between. This CDR3 region has 21 residues. The sequence was obtained from a young man in good health. The chain employs TRBV6-5 and TRBJ2-3, with D possibly matching TRBD2 (5 bases). The sequencing input was blood. The CDR3 DNA is TGTGCCAGCAGTTACTCGACCGGGAAGTTTCTATGGCAATTTAGCACAGATACGCAGTATTTT. It translates to CASSYSTGKFLWQFSTDTQYF.